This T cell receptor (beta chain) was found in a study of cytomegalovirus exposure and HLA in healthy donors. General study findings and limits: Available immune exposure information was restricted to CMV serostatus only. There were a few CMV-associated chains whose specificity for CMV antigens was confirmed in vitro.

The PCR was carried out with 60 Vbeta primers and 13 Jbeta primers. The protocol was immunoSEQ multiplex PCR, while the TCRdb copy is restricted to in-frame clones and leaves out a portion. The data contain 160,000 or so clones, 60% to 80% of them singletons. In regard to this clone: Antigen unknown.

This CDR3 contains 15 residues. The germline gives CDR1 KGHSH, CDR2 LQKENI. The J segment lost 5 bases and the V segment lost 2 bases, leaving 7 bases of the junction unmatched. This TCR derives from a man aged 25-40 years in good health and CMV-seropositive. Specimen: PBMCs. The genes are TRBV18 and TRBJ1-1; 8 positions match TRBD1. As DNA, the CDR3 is TGTGCCAGCTCACCAGCGACAGGGGTGGAAACTGAAGCTTTCTTT. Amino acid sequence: CASSPATGVETEAFF.